The clone carrying this T cell receptor beta chain was recorded once. Its antigen is currently unknown. CDR1 SEHNR and CDR2 FQNEAQ come from the germline V gene (reference sequence). The V end lost 7 bases, the J end lost 4 bases, and 18 bases lay between the germline ends. The CDR3 has 15 residues. Clones were sequenced by immunoSEQ multiplex PCR, and TCRdb holds only the in-frame ones, with some missing. The data hold over 100,000 clones, with 80% to 90% observed a single time. These data originate in a study of T cell responses to AZD1222 COVID-19 vaccine. Study-level background: Second-dose intervals of approximately 4 or approximately 12 weeks were pooled. Study observations and caveats: The span of vaccine-associated CD4 TCRs extended across spike, with dominance at 160-218 and 743-854. The study found Spike-specific TCR breadth and depth rose after two AZD1222 doses. The sample set comprised mostly white British donors with more females, and clonal diversity was possibly underestimated.

The chain links TRBV7-9 to TRBJ2-3; D not certain. The material was peripheral blood, obtained on day 0 of AZD1222 vaccination. The receptor was isolated from an adult in good health. The CDR3 DNA is TGTGCCAGCATCCCTCCCGGAGCTCGGGCAGATACGCAGTATTTT. It codes for CASIPPGARADTQYF.